This paragraph covers one TCR beta chain sequence. Measured with immunoSEQ multiplex PCR; TCRdb has only the in-frame clones, and not every one. The sample has 130,000 or so clones; around 86% are singletons. The data are from a study of control samples from healthy donors and cancer patients. Germline loops: CDR1 SGHTA, CDR2 FQGNSA. There are 15 residues in the CDR3. With 5 bases removed from V and 3 bases from J, the gap between germline ends came to 17 bases. Source material: blood. The source is a man aged 40-49 years in good health. The chain links TRBV7-2 to TRBJ2-7; D gene ambiguous. In nucleotides, the CDR3 is TGTGCCAGCAGCCCCTGGACGGAAAGGAGCTACGAGCAGTACTTC. Translating gives CASSPWTERSYEQYF.